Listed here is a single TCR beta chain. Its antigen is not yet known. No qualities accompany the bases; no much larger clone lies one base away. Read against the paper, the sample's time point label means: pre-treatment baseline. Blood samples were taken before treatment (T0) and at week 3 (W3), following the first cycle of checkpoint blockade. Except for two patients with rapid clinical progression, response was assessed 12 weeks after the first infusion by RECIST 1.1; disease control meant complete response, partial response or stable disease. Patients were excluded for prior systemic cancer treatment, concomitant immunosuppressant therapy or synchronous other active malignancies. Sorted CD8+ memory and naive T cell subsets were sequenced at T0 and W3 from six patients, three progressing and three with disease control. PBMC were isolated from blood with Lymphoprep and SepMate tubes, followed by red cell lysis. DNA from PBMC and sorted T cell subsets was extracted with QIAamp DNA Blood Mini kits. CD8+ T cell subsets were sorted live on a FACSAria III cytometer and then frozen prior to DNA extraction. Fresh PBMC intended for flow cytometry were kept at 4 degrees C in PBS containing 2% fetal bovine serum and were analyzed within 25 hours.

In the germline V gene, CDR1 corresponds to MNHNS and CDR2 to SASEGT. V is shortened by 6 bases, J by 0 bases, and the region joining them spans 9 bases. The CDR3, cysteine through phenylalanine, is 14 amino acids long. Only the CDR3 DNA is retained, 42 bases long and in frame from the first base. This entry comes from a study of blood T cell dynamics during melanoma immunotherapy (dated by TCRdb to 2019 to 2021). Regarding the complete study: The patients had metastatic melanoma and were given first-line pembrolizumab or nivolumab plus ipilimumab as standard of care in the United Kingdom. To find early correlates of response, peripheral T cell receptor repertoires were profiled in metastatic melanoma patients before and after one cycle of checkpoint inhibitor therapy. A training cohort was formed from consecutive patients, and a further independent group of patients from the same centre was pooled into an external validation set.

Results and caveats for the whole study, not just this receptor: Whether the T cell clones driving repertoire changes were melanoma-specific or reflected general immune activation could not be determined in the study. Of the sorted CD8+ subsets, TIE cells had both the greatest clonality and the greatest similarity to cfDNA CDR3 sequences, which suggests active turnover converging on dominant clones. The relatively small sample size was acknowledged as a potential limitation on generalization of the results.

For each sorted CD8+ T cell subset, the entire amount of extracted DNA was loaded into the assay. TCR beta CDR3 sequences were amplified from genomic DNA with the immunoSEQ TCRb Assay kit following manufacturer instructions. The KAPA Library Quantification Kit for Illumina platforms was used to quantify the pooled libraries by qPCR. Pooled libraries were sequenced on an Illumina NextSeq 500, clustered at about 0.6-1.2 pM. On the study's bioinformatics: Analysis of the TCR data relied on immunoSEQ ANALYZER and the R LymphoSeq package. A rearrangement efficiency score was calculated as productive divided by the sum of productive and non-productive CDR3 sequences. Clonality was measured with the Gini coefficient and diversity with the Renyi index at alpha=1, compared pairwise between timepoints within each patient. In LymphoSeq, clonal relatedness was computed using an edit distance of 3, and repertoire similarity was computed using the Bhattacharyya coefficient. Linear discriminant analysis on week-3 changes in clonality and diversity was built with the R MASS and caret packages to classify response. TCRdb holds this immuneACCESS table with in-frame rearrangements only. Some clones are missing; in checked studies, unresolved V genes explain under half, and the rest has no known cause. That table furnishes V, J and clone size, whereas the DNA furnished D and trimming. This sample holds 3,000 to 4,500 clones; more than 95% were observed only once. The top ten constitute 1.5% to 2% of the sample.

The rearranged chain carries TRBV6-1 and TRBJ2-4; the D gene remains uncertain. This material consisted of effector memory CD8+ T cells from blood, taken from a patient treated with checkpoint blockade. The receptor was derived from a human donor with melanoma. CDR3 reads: CASSAFIAKNIQYF. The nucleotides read TGTGCCAGCAGCGCATTCATAGCCAAAAACATTCAGTACTTC.